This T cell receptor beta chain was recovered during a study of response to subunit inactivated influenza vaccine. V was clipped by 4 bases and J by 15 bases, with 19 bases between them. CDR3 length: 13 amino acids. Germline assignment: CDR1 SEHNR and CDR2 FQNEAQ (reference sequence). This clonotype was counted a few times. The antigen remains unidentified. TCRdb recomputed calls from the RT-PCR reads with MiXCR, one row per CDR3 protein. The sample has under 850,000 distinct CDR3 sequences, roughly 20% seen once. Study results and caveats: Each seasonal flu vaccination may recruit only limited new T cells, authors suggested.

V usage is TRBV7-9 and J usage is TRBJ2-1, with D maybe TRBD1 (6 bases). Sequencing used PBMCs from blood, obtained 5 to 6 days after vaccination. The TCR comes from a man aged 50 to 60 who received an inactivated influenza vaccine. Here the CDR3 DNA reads TGTGCCAGCAGCTATTACCGACAGGTGACTGGGTTCTTC. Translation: CASSYYRQVTGFF.